The next 26 T cell receptor beta chains were all read from a single sample in a study of blood T cell repertoires in COVID-19. This table comes from immunoSEQ multiplex PCR, and its TCRdb copy is limited to in-frame clones, with some not included. This sample has 15,000 to 20,000 clones, with approximately 86% found just once. The sequencing input was peripheral blood. Every receptor here comes from a man between 65 and 85 years old with acute or convalescent COVID-19.

The rearrangement uses TRBV5-1 and TRBJ2-3, with D possibly matching TRBD1 (6 bases). This CDR3 is 15 amino acids long. The V end was cut by 0 bases, the J end by 3 bases, with 11 bases between. CDR1 and CDR2 (germline): SGHRS, YFSETQ. This CDR3 is CASSLEAGVTDTQYF. The CDR3 DNA sequence: TGCGCCAGCAGCTTGGAGGCAGGGGTTACAGATACGCAGTATTTT.

V gene TRBV24-1 combines with J gene TRBJ2-2; D is uncertain. With 0 bases removed from V and 1 base from J, the gap between germline ends came to 8 bases. Germline V lookup: CDR1 KGHDR, CDR2 SFDVKD. This CDR3 has 16 residues. CDR3 protein: CATSDLRSGNTGELFF. Here the CDR3 DNA reads TGTGCCACCAGTGATTTGCGGTCGGGGAACACCGGGGAGCTGTTTTTT.

This chain joins TRBV2 and TRBJ1-2; TRBD1 matches at 7 bases. The CDR3 consists of 15 residues. The V and J ends lost 5 bases and 7 bases, in that order; junction bases with no gene match: 13. Germline V gives CDR1 SNHLY, CDR2 FYNNEI. The CDR3 bases are TGTGCCAGCAGTTTGGAGACAGGGAGTGAGTCTGGCTACACCTTC. Amino acid sequence: CASSLETGSESGYTF.

The chain carries TRBV18 and TRBJ1-2; D gene ambiguous. The length of the CDR3 is 13 residues. V was pared by 3 bases and J by 1 base, with 6 bases between. CDR1 KGHSH and CDR2 LQKENI come from the germline V gene. The CDR3 nucleotides read TGTGCCAGCTCACCGGGCAGTAACTATGGCTACACCTTC. It is translated as CASSPGSNYGYTF.

The gene calls are TRBV18 and TRBJ1-1, with D possibly matching TRBD1 (5 bases). The V gene's germline CDR1 is KGHSH and CDR2 LQKENI. CDR3 size: 13 residues. V was pared by 3 bases and J by 9 bases, with 14 bases between. CDR3 nucleotide sequence: TGTGCCAGCTCACCGGAGGGGAGGGGCCAAGCTTTCTTT. Its translation is CASSPEGRGQAFF.

This clone was observed once. The genes are TRBV27 and TRBJ2-7; weak D call: TRBD2 (6 bases). Trimming cost V 11 bases and J 4 bases, with 21 bases left between them. The CDR3 runs to 14 residues. Per the germline V gene, CDR1 is MNHEY and CDR2 is SMNVEV (reference sequence). CDR3 sequence: CASREVGGRYEQYF. In DNA form, the CDR3 reads TGTGCCTCCCGGGAAGTGGGAGGTCGTTACGAGCAGTACTTC.

This clone was seen only once. The chain combines TRBV11-2 with TRBJ1-2; D gene uncertain. Germline values: CDR1 SGHAT, CDR2 FQNNGV. Trimming shortened V by 4 bases and J by 1 base, and 22 bases separated the two germline ends. The CDR3 is 18 residues long. CDR3 in DNA: TGTGCCAGCAGCTCCCTTCGGGGAAGGCAGATTTATAACTATGGCTACACCTTC. This translates into CASSSLRGRQIYNYGYTF.

The genes are TRBV3-1 (or the pseudogene TRBV3-2) and TRBJ2-5; TRBD2 matches 8 bases. CDR3 length: 15 residues. V lost 2 bases, J lost 5 bases, and 7 bases stayed unmatched. Germline CDR1 reads LGHDT; CDR2 reads YNNKEL (reference sequence). The CDR3 loop reads CASSQSERERETQYF. CDR3 in DNA: TGTGCCAGCAGCCAATCTGAGCGGGAGAGGGAGACCCAGTACTTC.

This chain links TRBV18 with TRBJ1-1, with TRBD1 matching 8 bases. Germline V gene sequence: CDR1 KGHSH, CDR2 LQKENI. This CDR3 is built from 14 residues. V was clipped by 3 bases and J by 5 bases; unmatched bases: 5. The CDR3 protein is CASSPGTGGTEAFF. The CDR3 DNA reads TGTGCCAGCTCACCCGGGACAGGAGGGACTGAAGCTTTCTTT.

The chain links TRBV28 to TRBJ2-5, with 7 bases aligning to TRBD1. This CDR3 spans 15 amino acids. Germline V gives CDR1 MDHEN, CDR2 SYDVKM. V lost 5 bases, J lost 3 bases, and 9 bases stayed unmatched. The CDR3, as DNA: TGTGCCAGCAGTCCTACCCAGACAGGGAAAGAGACCCAGTACTTC. Protein product: CASSPTQTGKETQYF. Supplemented by reference TRBV28 and TRBJ2-5, the full variable domain reads DVKVTQSSRYLVKRTGEKVFLECVQDMDHENMFWYRQDPGLGLRLIYFSYDVKMKEKGDIPEGYSVSREKKERFSLILESASTNQTSMYLCASSPTQTGKETQYFGPGTRLLVL.

This chain uses TRBV6-5 with TRBJ1-1, with TRBD1 matching 8 bases. The CDR3 runs to 14 residues. Germline V gene sequence: CDR1 MNHEY, CDR2 SVGAGI. V gave up 0 bases and J gave up 4 bases; unmatched junction bases: 1. CDR3 DNA: TGTGCCAGCAGTTACTCCACAGGGGGCACTGAAGCTTTCTTT. It yields the protein CASSYSTGGTEAFF.

The chain uses TRBV29-1 and TRBJ1-2, with 8 bases aligning to TRBD1. The ends lost 4 bases at V and 2 bases at J; junction bases unmatched: 9. The CDR3 covers 15 residues. Germline V gene sequence: CDR1 SQVTM, CDR2 ANQGSEA. CDR3 in DNA: TGCAGCGTTGTTAATCAGGGGGCGCAGAACTATGGCTACACCTTC. Residues: CSVVNQGAQNYGYTF. Based on the CDR3 plus reference TRBV29-1 and TRBJ1-2, the full variable domain is SAVISQKPSRDICQRGTSLTIQCQVDSQVTMMFWYRQQPGQSLTLIATANQGSEATYESGFVIDKFPISRPNLTFSTLTVSNMSPEDSSIYLCSVVNQGAQNYGYTFGSGTRLTVV.

The chain is built from TRBV5-1 and TRBJ2-5; D might be TRBD2 (6 bases). The V gene lost 2 bases and the J gene lost 4 bases, with 15 bases spanning the gap. The CDR3 consists of 15 residues. Germline CDR1 is SGHRS and CDR2 is YFSETQ. In nucleotides, the CDR3 is TGCGCCAGCAGCTTCGGGGGAACAGGCGGAGAGACCCAGTACTTC. Its protein product is CASSFGGTGGETQYF. Together with reference TRBV5-1 and TRBJ2-5, the CDR3 gives the full variable domain: KAGVTQTPRYLIKTRGQQVTLSCSPISGHRSVSWYQQTPGQGLQFLFEYFSETQRNKGNFPGRFSGRQFSNSRSEMNVSTLELGDSALYLCASSFGGTGGETQYFGPGTRLLVL.

CDR3 bases: TGTGCCAGCAGCTTACCGACAGTAGCCAAAAACATTCAGTACTTC. Translating it yields CASSLPTVAKNIQYF. The chain employs TRBV7-9 and TRBJ2-4, with D tentatively TRBD1 (5 bases). This CDR3 spans 15 amino acids. Germline CDR1 is SEHNR and CDR2 is FQNEAQ (reference sequence). V shed 2 bases and J shed 0 bases, with 8 bases lying between them.

V usage is TRBV11-1 and J usage is TRBJ2-1; no reliable D call. CDR1 SGHAT and CDR2 FQDESV come from the germline V gene (reference sequence). This CDR3 region has 14 residues. V was clipped by 1 base and J by 0 bases, with 4 bases between them. CDR3 amino acids: CASSLVFSYNEQFF. The DNA for the CDR3 is TGTGCCAGCAGCTTAGTCTTCTCCTACAATGAGCAGTTCTTC.

The chain recombines TRBV9 with TRBJ2-7; TRBD2 matches at 7 bases. V lost 3 bases to trimming and J lost 2 bases; unmatched junction nucleotides: 2. The CDR3 runs to 13 residues. Germline assignment: CDR1 SGDLS and CDR2 YYNGEE. CDR3 sequence reads: CASSAGLTYEQYF. The CDR3 coding sequence is TGTGCCAGCAGCGCGGGACTAACCTACGAGCAGTACTTC.

The chain carries TRBV13 and TRBJ2-2, with 11 bases aligning to TRBD1. The germline CDR1 and CDR2 sequences are PRHDT and FYEKMQ (reference sequence). After removal of 6 bases from V and 4 bases from J, the junction contained 4 bases not matched to a gene. The CDR3 covers 15 residues. CDR3: CASSWTGGGTGELFF. The CDR3 bases are TGTGCCAGCAGTTGGACAGGGGGCGGCACCGGGGAGCTGTTTTTT.

J is TRBJ2-5 and V is TRBV2; D is possibly TRBD1 (6 bases). The germline V gene has CDR1 SNHLY and CDR2 FYNNEI. V was clipped by 11 bases and J by 5 bases, with 15 bases between them. CDR3 length equals 12 residues. In DNA, the CDR3 is TGTGCCGGCCTGGGGGCCTCCGAGACCCAGTACTTC. Translated, it gives CAGLGASETQYF.

The chain has TRBV28 and TRBJ2-3; 7 bases agree with TRBD1. Trimming removed 4 bases from V and 1 base from J; junction bases left unmatched: 17. Germline V gene sequence: CDR1 MDHEN, CDR2 SYDVKM. CDR3 length: 19 amino acids. The CDR3 DNA reads TGTGCCAGCAGTTCCCCGACAGGGATTCTGATGTTAGGCACAGATACGCAGTATTTT. Protein product: CASSSPTGILMLGTDTQYF. The variable domain in full, completed from reference TRBV28 and TRBJ2-3, reads DVKVTQSSRYLVKRTGEKVFLECVQDMDHENMFWYRQDPGLGLRLIYFSYDVKMKEKGDIPEGYSVSREKKERFSLILESASTNQTSMYLCASSSPTGILMLGTDTQYFGPGTRLTVL.

The sample holds one count of this clone. The rearrangement links TRBV29-1 to TRBJ2-1, with 8 bases identical to TRBD2. Germline V gives CDR1 SQVTM, CDR2 ANQGSEA. CDR3 length equals 15 residues. Trimming cost V 6 bases and J 5 bases; bases outside gene matches: 12. The CDR3 DNA follows: TGCAGCGTCCCCGAGGGGAGGACTAGCAACAATGAGCAGTTCTTC. Residues: CSVPEGRTSNNEQFF.

Written as DNA, the CDR3 is TGTGCCAGCTCACCAACTCAAAGTCAGCCCCAGCATTTT. It specifies CASSPTQSQPQHF. The rearrangement links TRBV18 to TRBJ1-5; no firm D call. There are 13 residues in the CDR3. Trimming left V 2 bases short and J 6 bases short, with 8 bases between. CDR1 is KGHSH, CDR2 LQKENI, per germline.

V is TRBV6-5 and J is TRBJ1-6, with TRBD1 identical over 8 bases. This CDR3 is built from 15 residues. V lost 4 bases to trimming and J lost 7 bases; unmatched junction nucleotides: 6. Germline assignment: CDR1 MNHEY and CDR2 SVGAGI. Here the CDR3 DNA reads TGTGCCAGCAGTTTTCAGGGGGCCCTAAATTCACCCCTCCACTTT. Translating gives CASSFQGALNSPLHF.

This chain links TRBV4-1 with TRBJ2-2; perhaps TRBD1 as D (7 bases). CDR1 MGHRA and CDR2 YSYEKL come from the germline V gene. The CDR3 covers 18 residues. V was clipped by 0 bases and J by 3 bases, with 17 bases between them. In DNA, the CDR3 is TGCGCCAGCAGCCAAGATCCAGGGGGGCCCGGGGACACCGGGGAGCTGTTTTTT. Its translation is CASSQDPGGPGDTGELFF.

The chain is built from TRBV18 and TRBJ1-2; D is undetermined. In germline, CDR1 is KGHSH, CDR2 LQKENI. V was trimmed by 3 bases and J by 0 bases, leaving 14 bases between them. The CDR3 contains 16 residues. CDR3 nucleotide sequence: TGTGCCAGCTCACCTTCAGCCCCAGGTTCTAACTATGGCTACACCTTC. It yields the protein CASSPSAPGSNYGYTF.

The chain combines TRBV4-2 with TRBJ2-7; 11 bases fit TRBD1. Per germline, CDR1 LGHNA and CDR2 YNFKEQ. There are 15 residues in the CDR3. Trimming removed 1 base from V and 4 bases from J; junction bases left unmatched: 3. CDR3 coding DNA: TGTGCCAGCAGCCAAGCGGGGACAGGGGGGTACGAGCAGTACTTC. Amino acids: CASSQAGTGGYEQYF.

V usage is TRBV11-2 and J usage is TRBJ2-1; D gene ambiguous. The CDR3 runs 14 residues. V lost 2 bases and J lost 5, with 10 bases in between. The germline CDR1 and CDR2 sequences are SGHAT and FQNNGV. CDR3 bases: TGTGCCAGCAGCTTAACAGATACCGACAATGAGCAGTTCTTC. Translation gives CASSLTDTDNEQFF.